The clone carrying this T cell receptor (beta chain) was observed a single time. Its target is not known. This sample was included in a study of CD4+ T cells in melanoma. Regarding the study as a whole: In melanoma, neoantigen-specific CD4+ T cells reportedly differed in differentiation state. CD8+ T cell, macrophage and B cell function reportedly correlated with neoantigen-specific CD4+ T cells.

This CDR3 has 17 residues. The V end lost 3 bases, the J end lost 0 bases, and 13 bases lay between the germline ends. Germline CDR1 and CDR2: SGDLS and YYNGEE. Clones were sequenced by immunoSEQ multiplex PCR, and TCRdb holds only the in-frame ones, with some missing. Altogether about 22,000 clones are present, about four fifths being singletons, with the ten largest covering about 3.6%. The sequenced material came from cells from a culture (not recorded whether cultured in vitro). This sequence joins TRBV9 and TRBJ1-6; possible D gene TRBD1, 5 bases. This TCR derives from a human donor with melanoma. The chain's CDR3 is CASSETGTGSYNSPLHF. In DNA form, the CDR3 reads TGTGCCAGCAGCGAGACGGGGACCGGCTCCTATAATTCACCCCTCCACTTT.